The source of this TCR beta chain is a study of CD8 T cells in Susac syndrome. When the RNA was reverse transcribed, random hexamers were used with an input of about 0.45 to 1 ug. Amplification of the TCR beta CDR3 was carried out by immunoSEQ multiplex PCR, which spanned a total of 54 Vbeta and 13 Jbeta segments. TCRdb redid the calling of the immunoSEQ multiplex PCR reads with MiXCR, one entry per CDR3 protein. Of approximately 150,000 distinct CDR3 sequences listed, approximately 94% are singletons. While CD8+ and CD4+ T cells were isolated negatively, TEMRA cells were enriched by FACS. The table lists this clonotype with a count of one. Trimming cost V 9 bases and J 1 base, with 14 bases left between them. This CDR3 is built from 14 residues. Germline V lookup: CDR1 KGHDR, CDR2 SFDVKD.

The sequenced sample consisted of CD4+ T cells from PBMCs. The chain employs TRBV24-1 and TRBJ1-1; no reliable D call. The TCR comes from a human donor with multiple sclerosis. The CDR3 reads CATQGSGWNTEAFF. The DNA for the CDR3 is TGTGCCACCCAAGGTTCAGGTTGGAACACTGAAGCTTTCTTT.